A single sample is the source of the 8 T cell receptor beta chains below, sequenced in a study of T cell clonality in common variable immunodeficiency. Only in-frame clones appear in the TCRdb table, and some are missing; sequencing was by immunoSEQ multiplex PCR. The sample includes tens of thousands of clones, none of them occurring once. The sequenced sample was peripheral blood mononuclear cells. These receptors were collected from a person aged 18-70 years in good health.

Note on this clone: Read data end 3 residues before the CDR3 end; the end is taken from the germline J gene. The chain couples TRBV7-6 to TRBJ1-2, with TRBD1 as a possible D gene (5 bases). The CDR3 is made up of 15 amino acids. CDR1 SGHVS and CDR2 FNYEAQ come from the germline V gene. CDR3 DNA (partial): TGTGCCAGCAGCCGCGGGACTGAATACAGCAATGAC. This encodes CASSRGTEYSND. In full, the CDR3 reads CASSRGTEYSNDYTF.

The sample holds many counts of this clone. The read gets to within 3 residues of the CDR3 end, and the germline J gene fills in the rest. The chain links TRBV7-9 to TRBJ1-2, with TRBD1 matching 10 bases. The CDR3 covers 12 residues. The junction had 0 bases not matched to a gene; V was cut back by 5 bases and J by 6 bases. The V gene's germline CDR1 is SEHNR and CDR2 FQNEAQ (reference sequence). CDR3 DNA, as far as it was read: TGTGCCAGCAGCGGACAGGGGGATGGC. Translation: CASSGQGDG. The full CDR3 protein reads CASSGQGDGYTF. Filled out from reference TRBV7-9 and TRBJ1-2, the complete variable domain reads DTGVSQNPRHKITKRGQNVTFRCDPISEHNRLYWYRQTLGQGPEFLTYFQNEAQLEKSRLLSDRFSAERPKGSFSTLEIQRTEQGDSAMYLCASSGQGDGYTFGSGTRLTVV.

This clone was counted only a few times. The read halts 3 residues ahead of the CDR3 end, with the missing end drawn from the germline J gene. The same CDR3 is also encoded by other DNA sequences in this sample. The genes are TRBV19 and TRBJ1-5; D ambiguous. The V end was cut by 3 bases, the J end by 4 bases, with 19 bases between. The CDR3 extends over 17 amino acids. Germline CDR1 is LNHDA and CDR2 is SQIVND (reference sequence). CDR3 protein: CASSIRVRADLNQPQHF. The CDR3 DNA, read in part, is TGTGCCAGTAGTATTCGAGTGAGAGCCGATCTTAATCAGCCC. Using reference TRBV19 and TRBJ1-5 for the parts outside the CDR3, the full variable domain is DGGITQSPKYLFRKEGQNVTLSCEQNLNHDAMYWYRQDPGQGLRLIYYSQIVNDFQKGDIAEGYSVSREKKESFPLTVTSAQKNPTAFYLCASSIRVRADLNQPQHFGDGTRLSIL.

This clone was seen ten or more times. The CDR3 loop reads CASSPAGGGVYEQYF. The sequenced part of the CDR3 DNA is TGTGCCAGCAGTCCCGCGGGCGGGGGAGTCTACGAG. The rearrangement uses TRBV7-6 and TRBJ2-7; the match to TRBD2 covers 7 bases. The CDR3 end lies 3 residues beyond the end of the read and is filled in from the germline J gene. Germline-derived CDR1 and CDR2 are SGHVS and FNYEAQ. V gave up 6 bases and J gave up 3 bases; unmatched junction bases: 11. The CDR3 is 15 residues long.

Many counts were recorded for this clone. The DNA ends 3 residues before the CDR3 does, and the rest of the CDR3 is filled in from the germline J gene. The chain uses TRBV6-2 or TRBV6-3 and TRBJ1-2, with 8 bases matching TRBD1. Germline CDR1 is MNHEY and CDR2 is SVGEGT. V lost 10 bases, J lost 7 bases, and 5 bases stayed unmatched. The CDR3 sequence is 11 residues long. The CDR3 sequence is CATGQGLGYTF. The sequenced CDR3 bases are TGTGCCACCGGACAGGGTCTTGGC.

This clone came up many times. The CDR3 reads CASSDQGAGYGYTF. The CDR3 bases that were read are TGTGCCAGCAGTGACCAGGGGGCAGGCTATGGC. The chain has TRBV6-2 or TRBV6-3 and TRBJ1-2; 8 positions match TRBD1. The CDR3 goes on 3 residues after the read ends, and that part is filled in from the germline J gene. V was pared by 5 bases and J by 4 bases, with 6 bases of the junction left unmatched. Germline V gene lookup returns CDR1 MNHEY and CDR2 SVGEGT. This CDR3 spans 14 amino acids.

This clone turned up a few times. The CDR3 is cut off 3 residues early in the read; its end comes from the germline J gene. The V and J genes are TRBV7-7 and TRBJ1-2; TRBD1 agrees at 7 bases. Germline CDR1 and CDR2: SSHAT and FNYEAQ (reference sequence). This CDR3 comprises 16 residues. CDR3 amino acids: CASSPYRGGSYNDYTF. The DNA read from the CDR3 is TGTGCCAGCAGCCCTTACAGGGGTGGCTCCTACAATGAC. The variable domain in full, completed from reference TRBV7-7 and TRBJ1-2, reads GAGVSQSPRYKVTKRGQDVTLRCDPISSHATLYWYQQALGQGPEFLTYFNYEAQPDKSGLPSDRFSAERPEGSISTLTIQRTEQRDSAMYRCASSPYRGGSYNDYTFGSGTRLTVV.

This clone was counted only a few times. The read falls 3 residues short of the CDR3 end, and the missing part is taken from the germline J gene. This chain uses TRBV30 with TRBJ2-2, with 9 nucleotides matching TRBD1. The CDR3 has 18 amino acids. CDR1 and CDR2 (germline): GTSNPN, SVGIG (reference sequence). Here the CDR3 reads CAWSGMTSGQGQHSPLFF. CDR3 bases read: TGTGCCTGGAGTGGGATGACTTCGGGACAGGGACAGCATTCACCG.